The 16 T cell receptor beta chains given below trace back to one sample, sequenced in a study of T cell repertoires in cytomegalovirus infection. No antigens are known for them. From the reads, TCRdb called clonotypes with MiXCR, one entry per CDR3 protein. The repertoire holds nearly 700,000 distinct CDR3 sequences, with approximately 33% as singletons. Specimen: cultured PBMCs, collected from culture after CMV antigen stimulation. These receptors were collected from a human donor in good health (CMV status not recorded). Some clones in this sample may be carry-over from other donors' samples.

The chain recombines TRBV9 with TRBJ2-5; perhaps TRBD2 as D (5 bases). The CDR3 is made up of 13 amino acids. CDR1 SGDLS and CDR2 YYNGEE come from the germline V gene. Trimming shortened V by 0 bases and J by 3 bases, and 6 bases separated the two germline ends. This CDR3 is CASSVALEETQYF. CDR3 sequence (DNA): TGTGCCAGCAGCGTAGCACTAGAAGAGACCCAGTACTTC.

This clonotype was seen many times. The chain links TRBV7-2 to TRBJ1-5; the D is unclear. Germline loops: CDR1 SGHTA, CDR2 FQGNSA. The CDR3 has 14 residues. With 2 bases removed from V and 0 bases from J, the gap between germline ends came to 5 bases. CDR3 protein: CASSLRFSNQPQHF. CDR3 bases: TGTGCCAGCAGCTTACGGTTTAGCAATCAGCCCCAGCATTTT.

This clonotype has just a few counts. This chain uses TRBV7-8 with TRBJ2-5; 9 nucleotides align to TRBD1. Germline values: CDR1 SGHVS, CDR2 FQNEAQ. The CDR3 contains 14 residues. The V gene end was trimmed by 8 bases and the J gene end by 3 bases; junction bases not matched to a gene: 7. The CDR3 is CASSGWTGEETQYF. The CDR3 bases are TGTGCCAGCTCAGGGTGGACAGGGGAAGAGACCCAGTACTTC.

The gene calls are TRBV5-5 and TRBJ2-3, with a possible D match to TRBD2 (5 bases). V shed 3 bases and J shed 1 base, with 15 bases lying between them. This CDR3 contains 16 residues. Germline loops: CDR1 SGHKS, CDR2 YYEKEE (reference sequence). The CDR3 region is CASSSPASTRTDTQYF. In DNA, the CDR3 is TGTGCCAGCAGCTCCCCCGCTAGCACCCGCACAGATACGCAGTATTTT.

This clonotype has a handful of counts. The chain uses TRBV6-1 and TRBJ2-7; possibly TRBD1 for D (6 bases). This CDR3 has 17 residues. CDR1 is MNHNS and CDR2 is SASEGT in the germline V gene. The V gene lost 6 bases and the J gene lost 2 bases, with 23 bases spanning the gap. CDR3 bases: TGTGCCAGCAGCCCGAAGGGAAAGACAGGCCAGACCTACGAGCAGTACTTC. It yields the protein CASSPKGKTGQTYEQYF.

This clonotype was seen a few times. The chain carries TRBV28 and TRBJ2-1; the match to TRBD1 covers 9 bases. J gave up 4 bases and V 7 bases, and 17 bases lay outside the gene matches. CDR1 and CDR2 from the germline V gene are MDHEN and SYDVKM. This CDR3 spans 18 amino acids. The CDR3 loop reads CASTAGTGRLGGYNEQFF. The CDR3 region has the DNA TGTGCCAGCACGGCCGGGACAGGGCGACTAGGGGGATACAATGAGCAGTTCTTC.

This clonotype has just a few counts. The chain carries TRBV2 and TRBJ1-1; a possible D gene is TRBD1 (5 bases). Germline V gene data show CDR1 as SNHLY and CDR2 as FYNNEI. V was clipped by 4 bases and J by 5 bases, with 11 bases between them. The CDR3 consists of 13 residues. This CDR3 is CASSGVQETEAFF. DNA of the CDR3: TGTGCCAGCAGTGGGGTACAGGAAACTGAAGCTTTCTTT.

The gene calls are TRBV7-6 and TRBJ2-1; D may be TRBD1 (6 bases). The CDR3 is 13 residues long. V was trimmed by 5 bases and J by 7 bases, leaving 12 bases between them. Germline V gene data show CDR1 as SGHVS and CDR2 as FNYEAQ. CDR3 nucleotides: TGTGCCAGCAGCCCCACAGGGCAAAATGAGCAGTTCTTC. Its translation is CASSPTGQNEQFF.

This clonotype appeared once. The chain recombines TRBV6-2 or TRBV6-3 with TRBJ2-1; D is undetermined. The CDR3 covers 14 residues. The V end lost 7 bases, the J end lost 4 bases, and 14 bases lay between the germline ends. From germline, CDR1 is MNHEY and CDR2 SVGEGT. CDR3 bases: TGTGCCAGCACCCTGCTGGGCAAATACAATGAGCAGTTCTTC. Its protein is CASTLLGKYNEQFF.

The genes are TRBV10-3 and TRBJ1-4; D gene unclear. CDR1 is ENHRY, CDR2 SYGVKD, per germline. This CDR3 spans 14 amino acids. Between the trimmed V and J ends, which lost 10 bases and 0 bases, there was a span of 12 bases. The CDR3 sequence is CATRNVATNEKLFF. DNA of the CDR3: TGTGCCACTAGGAATGTCGCAACTAATGAAAAACTGTTTTTT.

This clonotype was found many times. The chain is built from TRBV7-2 and TRBJ2-1, with 7 bases fitting TRBD2. The length of the CDR3 is 16 residues. Per germline, CDR1 SGHTA and CDR2 FQGNSA. V lost 4 bases, J lost 0 bases, and 6 bases stayed unmatched. CDR3 sequence: CASSSGGLSSYNEQFF. The CDR3 nucleotides read TGTGCCAGCAGCTCGGGGGGACTCAGCTCCTACAATGAGCAGTTCTTC.

This clonotype has a handful of counts. CDR3 sequence reads: CAITLSVAGPPDEQFF. The CDR3 nucleotides are TGTGCCATCACCCTTTCGGTAGCGGGGCCCCCGGATGAGCAGTTCTTC. V usage is TRBV10-3 and J usage is TRBJ2-1; TRBD2 aligns across 8 bases. CDR3 length equals 16 residues. Trimming at V came to 7 bases and at J to 8 bases, leaving 16 bases not matched to a gene. Germline V gene data show CDR1 as ENHRY and CDR2 as SYGVKD.

In this sample, this clonotype turned up a few times. The chain couples TRBV7-2 to TRBJ2-5; D remains unclear. V dropped 2 bases and J dropped 1 base, with 17 bases sitting between them. Germline CDR1 SGHTA, CDR2 FQGNSA. The CDR3 covers 17 residues. In DNA, the CDR3 is TGTGCCAGCAGCTTAAATCCGATATGGGCAGCCCAAGAGACCCAGTACTTC. This codes for CASSLNPIWAAQETQYF.

This clonotype came up a few times. V gene TRBV19 combines with J gene TRBJ1-1, with D perhaps matching TRBD1 (6 bases). CDR3 length: 16 residues. From germline, CDR1 is LNHDA and CDR2 SQIVND (reference sequence). V lost 3 bases and J lost 3, with 17 bases in between. CDR3 protein: CASSMAAAGEYTEAFF. The CDR3 region has the DNA TGTGCCAGTAGTATGGCTGCGGCAGGGGAGTACACTGAAGCTTTCTTT.

This clonotype was found once. The rearrangement links TRBV7-6 to TRBJ2-7; TRBD1 aligns across 7 bases. Germline V lookup: CDR1 SGHVS, CDR2 FNYEAQ. CDR3 length: 14 amino acids. V trimming: 5 bases; J trimming: 6 bases; junction bases outside the gene matches: 10. Here the CDR3 DNA reads TGTGCCAGCAGCCTCCGGGACAGCCGAAGCGAGCAGTACTTC. Translated, it gives CASSLRDSRSEQYF.

This chain links TRBV27 with TRBJ1-3; D not certain. Germline V lookup: CDR1 MNHEY, CDR2 SMNVEV (reference sequence). V gave up 9 bases and J gave up 0 bases, with 12 bases separating them. The CDR3 contains 14 residues. DNA of the CDR3: TGTGCCAGTGGAGAATACTCCTCTGGAAACACCATATATTTT. It specifies CASGEYSSGNTIYF.